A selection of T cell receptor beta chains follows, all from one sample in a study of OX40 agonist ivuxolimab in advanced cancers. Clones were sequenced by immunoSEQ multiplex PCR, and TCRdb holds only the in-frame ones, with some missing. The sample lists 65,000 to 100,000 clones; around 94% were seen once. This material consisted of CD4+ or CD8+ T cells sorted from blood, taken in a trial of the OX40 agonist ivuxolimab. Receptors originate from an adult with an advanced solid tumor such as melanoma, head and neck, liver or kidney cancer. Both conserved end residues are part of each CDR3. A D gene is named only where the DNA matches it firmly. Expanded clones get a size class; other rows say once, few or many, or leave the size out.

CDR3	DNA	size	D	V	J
CASSPGHSSYEQYF	TGTGCCAGTAGTCCGGGCCACAGCTCCTACGAGCAGTACTTC	.	.	TRBV19	TRBJ2-7
CASRPNSYNEQFF	TGTGCCAGCAGACCCAACTCCTACAATGAGCAGTTCTTC	once	.	TRBV2	TRBJ2-1
CASSLGRTSGYNEQFF	TGCGCCAGCAGCTTGGGCCGGACTAGCGGTTACAATGAGCAGTTCTTC	.	TRBD2	TRBV5-1	TRBJ2-1
CASSQFSGPTAGEQYF	TGTGCCAGCAGCCAGTTCTCCGGGCCTACAGCGGGTGAGCAGTACTTC	.	.	TRBV4-2	TRBJ2-7
CASSLPDEGDTEAFF	TGCGCCAGCAGCCTTCCGGATGAGGGGGACACTGAAGCTTTCTTT	.	.	TRBV5-1	TRBJ1-1
CASSITDSDYGYTF	TGTGCCAGTAGTATAACGGACAGCGACTATGGCTACACCTTC	.	.	TRBV19	TRBJ1-2
CASRPLTGIYGYTF	TGTGCCAGCAGACCTCTTACAGGGATCTATGGCTACACCTTC	.	.	TRBV27	TRBJ1-2
CASSDPNREEQYF	TGTGCCAGCAGTGACCCGAACAGGGAAGAGCAGTACTTC	.	.	TRBV25-1	TRBJ2-7
CASSIGTSAYNEQFF	TGTGCCAGTAGTATCGGGACTAGCGCCTACAATGAGCAGTTCTTC	.	TRBD2	TRBV19	TRBJ2-1
CSVVGQRSYNEQFF	TGCAGCGTAGTAGGACAGCGGTCCTACAATGAGCAGTTCTTC	.	.	TRBV29-1	TRBJ2-1
CASSWVGGTAEQFF	TGTGCCAGCAGCTGGGTGGGGGGGACAGCTGAGCAGTTCTTC	once	.	TRBV5-4	TRBJ2-1
CASSLGRSRGDYGYTF	TGTGCCAGCAGCTTGGGGCGGAGCCGAGGAGACTATGGCTACACCTTC	.	.	TRBV5-4	TRBJ1-2
CASSPAGVEQYF	TGTGCCAGCAGCCCAGCAGGGGTCGAGCAGTACTTC	.	.	TRBV28	TRBJ2-7
CASSLVGGADYEQYF	TGTGCCAGCAGCTTGGTAGGGGGCGCGGATTACGAGCAGTACTTC	.	TRBD1	TRBV11-2	TRBJ2-7
CASSSRLAGQETQYF	TGTGCCAGCAGCTCTAGACTAGCGGGGCAAGAGACCCAGTACTTC	.	TRBD2	TRBV7-2	TRBJ2-5
CASSLVSGNEQFF	TGTGCCAGCAGCTTAGTATCGGGCAATGAGCAGTTCTTC	.	.	TRBV11-3	TRBJ2-1
CASSFDRASPGNTIYF	TGTGCCAGCAGCTTCGACAGGGCCTCTCCTGGAAACACCATATATTTT	.	TRBD1	TRBV7-9	TRBJ1-3
CASSLSSRDSEYNEQFF	TGTGCCAGCAGTTTATCAAGCCGGGACTCCGAATACAATGAGCAGTTCTTC	.	.	TRBV27	TRBJ2-1
CASSGDSSEKYF	TGTGCCAGCAGCGGCGACTCCTCGGAAAAGTACTTC	.	.	TRBV5-6	TRBJ2-5
CASSYPPDHEQFF	TGTGCCAGCAGCTACCCCCCAGATCATGAGCAGTTCTTC	once	.	TRBV7-2	TRBJ2-1
CASSLAGVWAEGEAFF	TGTGCCAGCAGCTTAGCAGGGGTTTGGGCGGAGGGTGAAGCTTTCTTT	.	.	TRBV7-8	TRBJ1-1
CASSYDQRNEQFF	TGTGCCAGCAGTTATGATCAGAGGAATGAGCAGTTCTTC	.	.	TRBV6-5	TRBJ2-1
CASSPSHNTEAFF	TGTGCCAGCAGCCCTTCCCACAACACTGAAGCTTTCTTT	.	.	TRBV7-3	TRBJ1-1
CASSLGLAGANTGELFF	TGTGCCAGCAGCCTGGGACTAGCGGGGGCGAACACCGGGGAGCTGTTTTTT	.	TRBD2	TRBV7-3	TRBJ2-2
CASTWTGTSNQPQHF	TGTGCCAGTACCTGGACAGGGACTAGCAATCAGCCCCAGCATTTT	.	TRBD1	TRBV19	TRBJ1-5
CASSHRYTEAFF	TGTGCCAGCAGTCATAGATACACTGAAGCTTTCTTT	.	.	TRBV28	TRBJ1-1
CASSFGGNYGYTF	TGTGCCAGCAGTTTCGGAGGCAACTATGGCTACACCTTC	.	.	TRBV28	TRBJ1-2